The present entry profiles one TCR beta chain with its context. This record belongs to a study of low-dose radiotherapy and immunotherapy resistance in tumors. In the study overall: Patients were treated with intravenous nivolumab at 240 mg every two weeks and were also dosed with ipilimumab at 1 mg/kg every six weeks. Each patient took aspirin at a dose of 300 mg by mouth once daily over the course of four cycles, with dosing beginning on cycle 1 day 1.

V dropped 2 bases and J dropped 2 bases, with 10 bases sitting between them. The length of the CDR3 is 14 residues. In germline, CDR1 is SGDLS, CDR2 YYNGEE. Covering alpha and beta chains, TRAV- and TRBV-specific primers were used for the first-strand cDNA. The TCRs were subjected to amplification over around 19 PCR cycles employing a constant-region primer in conjunction with a V-primer adapter. In TCRdb, the reads were re-called with MiXCR into one record per CDR3 protein. The table has around 20,000 distinct CDR3 sequences, around 72% seen once; the top ten hold roughly 11%. The rearrangement links TRBV9 to TRBJ1-2; unclear D gene. The receptor comes from a human donor with advanced metastatic prostate, ovarian, gallbladder or colorectal cancer (not recorded which). This table probably holds off-target reads from a library built for another chain. The CDR3, as DNA: TGTGCCAGCAGCGTTAGGACGGAGAACTATGGCTACACCTTC. Amino acid sequence: CASSVRTENYGYTF.